These 31 T cell receptor beta chains were all obtained from the same sample, sequenced in a study of cytomegalovirus exposure and HLA in healthy donors. TCRdb's table, derived via immunoSEQ multiplex PCR, lists solely in-frame clones and lacks some. The repertoire holds some 180,000 clones, with about 81% as singletons. The sample comprised PBMCs. These receptors were obtained from a woman under 40 in good health and CMV-seronegative.

The V gene is TRBV5-1, the J gene TRBJ1-1, with 7 bases aligning to TRBD1. CDR1 and CDR2 (germline): SGHRS, YFSETQ. The junction had 5 bases not matched to a gene; V was cut back by 3 bases and J by 3 bases. This CDR3 region has 14 residues. In DNA, the CDR3 is TGCGCCAGCAGCTCACAGGGGCCTCACACTGAAGCTTTCTTT. Translating gives CASSSQGPHTEAFF.

This clone occurred a few times. The gene calls are TRBV6-6 and TRBJ2-2; maybe TRBD2 (7 bases). Germline CDR1 reads MNHNY; CDR2 reads SVGAGI (reference sequence). V was shortened by 10 bases and J by 4 bases, with 16 bases between the two germline ends. The CDR3 loop spans 14 amino acids. The CDR3, as DNA: TGTGCCACCGCCGGGGGGCCTGGCACCGGGGAGCTGTTTTTT. Translating it yields CATAGGPGTGELFF.

This chain connects TRBV6-5 to TRBJ1-1, with 7 bases aligning to TRBD1. CDR3 length: 15 residues. After removal of 0 bases from V and 4 bases from J, the junction contained 5 bases not matched to a gene. Germline loops: CDR1 MNHEY, CDR2 SVGAGI. Here the CDR3 reads CASSYSGGAVTEAFF. CDR3 nucleotide sequence: TGTGCCAGCAGTTACTCAGGGGGCGCGGTCACTGAAGCTTTCTTT.

V usage is TRBV5-6 and J usage is TRBJ2-2, with 8 nucleotides matching TRBD2. Germline V gene sequence: CDR1 SGHDT, CDR2 YYEEEE. V trimming: 0 bases; J trimming: 5 bases; junction bases outside the gene matches: 3. The length of the CDR3 is 15 residues. This chain's CDR3 is CASSLAGGGTGELFF. CDR3 DNA sequence: TGTGCCAGCAGCTTGGCGGGAGGGGGAACCGGGGAGCTGTTTTTT.

This clone showed up just a few times. The rearrangement links TRBV9 to TRBJ2-7; the match to TRBD2 covers 8 bases. The CDR3 consists of 16 residues. Germline assignment: CDR1 SGDLS and CDR2 YYNGEE. The J segment lost 8 bases and the V segment lost 2 bases, leaving 15 bases of the junction unmatched. The CDR3, as DNA: TGTGCCAGCAGCGTTCAACTCGGGACTAGTTATTCCCAGCAGTACTTC. Amino acids: CASSVQLGTSYSQQYF.

This chain joins TRBV7-3 and TRBJ2-3; D possibly corresponds to TRBD1 (5 bases). Trimming cost V 3 bases and J 4 bases, with 11 bases left between them. CDR3 length: 14 amino acids. Per germline, CDR1 SGHTA and CDR2 FQGTGA. CDR3 sequence reads: CASSFGQGPDTQYF. DNA for the CDR3: TGTGCCAGCAGCTTCGGCCAGGGCCCAGATACGCAGTATTTT.

The rearrangement uses TRBV6-1 and TRBJ2-2, with unresolved D. Germline CDR1 is MNHNS and CDR2 is SASEGT. V was pared by 7 bases and J by 4 bases, with 10 bases between. The CDR3 contains 13 residues. This CDR3 reads CASNVEFTGELFF. Written as DNA, the CDR3 is TGTGCCAGCAACGTAGAGTTCACCGGGGAGCTGTTTTTT.

The chain combines TRBV20-1 with TRBJ2-7, with unresolved D. The V gene's germline CDR1 is DFQATT and CDR2 SNEGSKA (reference sequence). This CDR3 has 11 amino acids. Deletions cut 6 bases from V and 2 bases from J, with 8 bases between. DNA for the CDR3: TGCAGTGCCTTAACTGCCTACGAGCAGTACTTC. It translates to CSALTAYEQYF.

This sequence joins TRBV5-6 and TRBJ1-2, with TRBD1 as a possible D gene (6 bases). V lost 1 base and J 0 bases, leaving 7 bases between the germline ends. The CDR3 is 14 residues long. CDR1 is SGHDT and CDR2 is YYEEEE in the germline V gene. In DNA form, the CDR3 reads TGTGCCAGCAGCTTGTGGGGGCCTAACTATGGCTACACCTTC. It is translated as CASSLWGPNYGYTF.

This chain links TRBV5-1 with TRBJ2-7; 13 bases map to TRBD2. The CDR3 covers 20 residues. Germline V gives CDR1 SGHRS, CDR2 YFSETQ. Trimming at V came to 0 bases and at J to 2 bases, leaving 14 bases not matched to a gene. CDR3 sequence (DNA): TGCGCCAGCAGCTTGGGGCGTGGGTTGGGACTAGCGGGGATAACCTACGAGCAGTACTTC. This gives the protein CASSLGRGLGLAGITYEQYF.

J is TRBJ1-2 and V is TRBV5-4, with a weak D call TRBD1 (6 bases). The V and J ends lost 4 bases and 2 bases respectively, with 18 bases between them. The CDR3 spans 16 residues. Germline loops: CDR1 SGHNT, CDR2 YYREEE (reference sequence). Here the CDR3 reads CASSLFAAGANYGYTF. Here the CDR3 DNA reads TGTGCCAGCAGCCTCTTTGCAGCAGGGGCGAACTATGGCTACACCTTC.

This clone occurred once. The V call is TRBV5-1, the J call TRBJ2-7; 8 positions match TRBD1. Germline V gene lookup returns CDR1 SGHRS and CDR2 YFSETQ. CDR3 length: 13 amino acids. The J segment lost 11 bases and the V segment lost 3 bases, leaving 10 bases of the junction unmatched. The CDR3 region has the DNA TGCGCCAGCAGCTCCTACGGACAGGGTATTGAGTACTTC. This sequence encodes CASSSYGQGIEYF.

The rearrangement links TRBV28 to TRBJ1-3, with D maybe TRBD1 (6 bases). The CDR3 consists of 15 residues. V dropped 5 bases and J dropped 0 bases, with 11 bases sitting between them. Germline V CDR1 and CDR2: MDHEN, SYDVKM. The CDR3 DNA sequence: TGTGCCAGCAGTGAATTGGACAGCTCTGGAAACACCATATATTTT. Encoded protein: CASSELDSSGNTIYF.

This chain joins TRBV7-8 and TRBJ2-3; 8 bases are a match to TRBD1. V shed 5 bases and J 3 bases; nucleotides not matched to a gene: 10. In germline, CDR1 is SGHVS, CDR2 FQNEAQ. The CDR3 runs to 16 residues. The CDR3 nucleotides are TGTGCCAGCAGCCCCCGGACAGGGCATAGGACAGATACGCAGTATTTT. This gives the protein CASSPRTGHRTDTQYF.

This clone was counted once. As DNA, the CDR3 is TGTGCCAGCAGTGAAGATTGGCGCAGGGGGCATGGCTACACCTTC. Translated, it gives CASSEDWRRGHGYTF. V is TRBV6-1 and J is TRBJ1-2; 8 bases line up with TRBD1. Trimming cost V 1 base and J 6 bases; bases outside gene matches: 7. Germline V gene data show CDR1 as MNHNS and CDR2 as SASEGT. The CDR3 contains 15 residues.

This rearrangement joins TRBV7-3 to TRBJ1-2; possible D gene TRBD1, 6 bases. V was shortened by 5 bases and J by 6 bases, with 16 bases between the two germline ends. Germline CDR1 and CDR2: SGHTA and FQGTGA. The CDR3 runs to 14 residues. The CDR3: CASSKTGRSDGYTF. The DNA for the CDR3 is TGTGCCAGCAGCAAAACAGGGCGGTCAGATGGCTACACCTTC.

V usage is TRBV5-1 and J usage is TRBJ1-4, with 7 bases aligning to TRBD1. The CDR3 sequence is 15 residues long. Germline V lookup: CDR1 SGHRS, CDR2 YFSETQ. Trimming cost V 5 bases and J 2 bases; bases outside gene matches: 6. This CDR3 reads CASRQTGATNEKLFF. CDR3 sequence (DNA): TGCGCCAGCAGGCAAACAGGGGCTACTAATGAAAAACTGTTTTTT.

The rearrangement uses TRBV5-1 and TRBJ2-7; maybe TRBD2 (7 bases). The CDR3 contains 16 residues. Trimming took off 1 base at V and 2 bases at J, with 16 bases between the two ends. CDR1 is SGHRS and CDR2 is YFSETQ in the germline V gene. CDR3 amino acids: CASSLSAGAAAYEQYF. In DNA, the CDR3 is TGCGCCAGCAGCTTGTCGGCGGGGGCCGCCGCCTACGAGCAGTACTTC.

The chain links TRBV4-2 to TRBJ2-7; 9 nucleotides line up with TRBD2. The CDR3 length is 16 residues. With 0 bases clipped from V and 2 bases from J, the junction kept 5 bases outside the gene matches. Germline lookup yields CDR1 LGHNA and CDR2 YNFKEQ. The CDR3 bases are TGTGCCAGCAGCCAAGAGGGGGTAGCGGGAGCCTACGAGCAGTACTTC. This sequence encodes CASSQEGVAGAYEQYF.

The chain recombines TRBV4-2 with TRBJ2-5; 7 bases match TRBD1. Germline loops: CDR1 LGHNA, CDR2 YNFKEQ. V shed 1 base, J shed 4 bases, and the junction held 3 bases outside the gene matches. This CDR3 spans 14 amino acids. The CDR3 sequence: CASSQGHRGETQYF. The CDR3 DNA reads TGTGCCAGCAGCCAAGGTCACAGGGGAGAGACCCAGTACTTC.

This chain links TRBV6-1 with TRBJ2-6, with a weak D call TRBD1 (6 bases). The CDR3 totals 15 residues. V was clipped by 10 bases and J by 2 bases, with 15 bases between them. Germline values: CDR1 MNHNS, CDR2 SASEGT. CDR3 protein: CATKRTGPGANVLTF. CDR3 nucleotides: TGTGCCACCAAGAGAACAGGGCCTGGGGCCAACGTCCTGACTTTC.

V gene TRBV6-5 combines with J gene TRBJ2-3; 10 bases fit TRBD2. CDR3 size: 15 residues. Germline V CDR1 and CDR2: MNHEY, SVGAGI. V lost 3 bases to trimming and J lost 3 bases; unmatched junction nucleotides: 3. The CDR3 reads CASSYGSGRTDTQYF. The CDR3 nucleotides are TGTGCCAGCAGTTATGGTAGCGGGAGGACAGATACGCAGTATTTT.

V is TRBV19 and J is TRBJ2-3; tentatively, D is TRBD1 (5 bases). The CDR3 has 15 amino acids. The V gene lost 5 bases and the J gene lost 2 bases, with 14 bases spanning the gap. Germline V CDR1 and CDR2: LNHDA, SQIVND (reference sequence). CDR3 residues: CASSVDSGATDTQYF. The CDR3, as DNA: TGTGCCAGTAGTGTCGATAGTGGGGCCACAGATACGCAGTATTTT.

This chain links TRBV5-1 with TRBJ1-3; D not resolved. Trimming took 1 base from V and 9 from J, leaving 32 bases between them. Germline CDR1 is SGHRS and CDR2 is YFSETQ. This CDR3 has 20 residues. CDR3 region: CASSLSSVTGRSSRSGTIYF. DNA of the CDR3: TGCGCCAGCAGCTTGTCCTCCGTCACCGGACGTTCCTCTAGGAGCGGCACCATATATTTT. Full variable domain (rest looked up from reference TRBV5-1 and TRBJ1-3): KAGVTQTPRYLIKTRGQQVTLSCSPISGHRSVSWYQQTPGQGLQFLFEYFSETQRNKGNFPGRFSGRQFSNSRSEMNVSTLELGDSALYLCASSLSSVTGRSSRSGTIYFGEGSWLTVV.

The chain's CDR3 is CASGRGGSEAFF. CDR3 nucleotides: TGTGCTAGTGGCCGCGGAGGGAGTGAAGCTTTCTTT. The V call is TRBV12-5, the J call TRBJ1-1; D call uncertain. Per the germline V gene, CDR1 is LGHNT and CDR2 is FRNRAP. The V gene lost 6 bases and the J gene lost 7 bases, with 12 bases spanning the gap. The length of the CDR3 is 12 residues.

The rearrangement joins TRBV28 to TRBJ1-2, with 7 bases aligning to TRBD1. This CDR3 has 13 amino acids. Germline CDR1 reads MDHEN; CDR2 reads SYDVKM. Trimming took 7 bases from V and 4 from J; bases not matched to a gene: 6. The CDR3, as DNA: TGTGCCAGCACCGAAGGACAGGTCTATGGCTACACCTTC. It specifies CASTEGQVYGYTF.

This chain joins TRBV19 and TRBJ1-6, with TRBD1 as a possible D gene (5 bases). V was pared by 5 bases and J by 5 bases, with 16 bases between. The CDR3 loop spans 16 amino acids. Germline CDR1 is LNHDA and CDR2 is SQIVND (reference sequence). In DNA form, the CDR3 reads TGTGCCAGTAGTCCCGGCCAAGGGGCTGATAATTCACCCCTCCACTTT. Translated: CASSPGQGADNSPLHF.

The chain is built from TRBV9 and TRBJ1-2; TRBD1 aligns across 9 bases. The CDR3 is 16 amino acids. Germline V CDR1 and CDR2: SGDLS, YYNGEE. V lost 0 bases to trimming and J lost 4 bases; unmatched junction nucleotides: 7. CDR3 DNA: TGTGCCAGCAGCGTAGCTGAGGGACAGGGTCCCTATGGCTACACCTTC. Its translation is CASSVAEGQGPYGYTF.

V usage is TRBV5-1 and J usage is TRBJ2-3; 12 nucleotides line up with TRBD2. V gave up 0 bases and J gave up 5 bases; unmatched junction bases: 10. The CDR3 is made up of 18 amino acids. Looked up from germline, CDR1 is SGHRS and CDR2 is YFSETQ. CDR3 protein: CASSLDGLAGGPGDTQYF. CDR3 nucleotide sequence: TGCGCCAGCAGCTTGGATGGGCTAGCGGGGGGGCCGGGAGATACGCAGTATTTT.

Only one count was recorded for this clone. V gene TRBV5-6 combines with J gene TRBJ1-2; 7 nucleotides agree with TRBD1. Germline CDR1 reads SGHDT; CDR2 reads YYEEEE. V was clipped by 4 bases and J by 4 bases; unmatched bases: 7. This CDR3 contains 14 residues. CDR3 coding DNA: TGTGCCAGCAGCGACCCGACAGGGTTCTATGGCTACACCTTC. Amino acid sequence: CASSDPTGFYGYTF.

This chain connects TRBV5-6 to TRBJ1-2; 8 bases align to TRBD1. The length of the CDR3 is 15 residues. Per the germline V gene, CDR1 is SGHDT and CDR2 is YYEEEE. V lost 4 bases and J lost 4; bases outside the gene matches: 9. The CDR3 DNA reads as TGTGCCAGCAGCACCGACAGGGGCCATCTCTATGGCTACACCTTC. Amino acids: CASSTDRGHLYGYTF.